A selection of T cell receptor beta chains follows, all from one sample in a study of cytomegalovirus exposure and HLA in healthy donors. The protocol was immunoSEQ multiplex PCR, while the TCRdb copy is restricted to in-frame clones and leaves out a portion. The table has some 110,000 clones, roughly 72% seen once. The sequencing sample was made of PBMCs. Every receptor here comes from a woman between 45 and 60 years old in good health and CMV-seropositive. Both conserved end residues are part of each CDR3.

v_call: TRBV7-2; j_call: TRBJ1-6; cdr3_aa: CASSPGQGGDKNSPLHF
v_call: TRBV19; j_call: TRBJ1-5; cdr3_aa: CASTVDRANQPQHF
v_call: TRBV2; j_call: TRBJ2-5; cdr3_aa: CASIGVEPLGTQYF
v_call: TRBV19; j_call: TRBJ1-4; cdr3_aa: CASSTLPGQGTNEKLFF
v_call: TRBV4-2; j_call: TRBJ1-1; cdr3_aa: CASSQVGQGHTEAFF
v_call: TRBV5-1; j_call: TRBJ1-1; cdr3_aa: CASSSGQGNTEAFF
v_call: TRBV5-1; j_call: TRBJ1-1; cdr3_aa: CASSLATTVNTEAFF
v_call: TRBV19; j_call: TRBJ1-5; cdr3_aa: CASSIMSGQPQHF
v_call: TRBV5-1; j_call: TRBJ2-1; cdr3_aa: CASSFGLVQYNEQFF
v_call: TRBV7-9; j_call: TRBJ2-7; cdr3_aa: CASASRGHSYEQYF
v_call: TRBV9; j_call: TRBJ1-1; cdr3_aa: CASSVVAGDSEAFF
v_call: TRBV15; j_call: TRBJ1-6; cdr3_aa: CATSKVRGHNSPLHF
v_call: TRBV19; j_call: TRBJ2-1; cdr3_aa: CASSIDPIGDSEREFF
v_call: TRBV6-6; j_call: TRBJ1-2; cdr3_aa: CASSYSGGEGYGYTF